The text below deals with one TCR beta chain. Original data processing: The authors estimated nucleated cell counts from reference gene primer amplification. The data were produced by immunoSEQ multiplex PCR, yet TCRdb's version contains in-frame clones alone and is incomplete. V, J and clone size derive from that table, while D and trimming were established from the DNA sequence. The sample contains over 120,000 clones, roughly 79% of which appear only once. There are 12 residues in the CDR3. V lost 3 bases and J lost 4, with 7 bases in between. Germline V gene sequence: CDR1 MNHEY, CDR2 SVGEGT. The record originates from a study of blood T cell repertoires in COVID-19. Study context: The United States, Italy and Spain supplied acute and convalescent COVID-19 samples.

The chain carries TRBV6-2 or TRBV6-3 and TRBJ2-7; D not certain. This TCR was sampled from a woman in her fifties or sixties with acute or convalescent COVID-19. Sequences were obtained from peripheral blood. This chain's CDR3 is CASSYWAYEQYF. DNA for the CDR3: TGTGCCAGCAGTTATTGGGCTTACGAGCAGTACTTC.